This T cell receptor (beta chain) stems from a study of T cells in Graves' hyperthyroidism and ophthalmopathy. Whole-study findings and limits: Most expanded thyroid clonotypes above 0.001 also appeared in blood.

The V gene's germline CDR1 is LNHDA and CDR2 SQIVND (reference sequence). V gave up 8 bases and J gave up 10 bases; unmatched junction bases: 8. The CDR3 loop spans 14 amino acids. Diagnoses were made from clinical symptoms, serum measures (thyroxine and TRAb), thyroid ultrasound and orbital computed tomography. As to this clonotype: Its target is unknown.

Amplification of TCR beta CDR3 regions was performed using RNA transcripts as template. Carried out on the TCR CDR3, a first-round RT-PCR used the HTBI primer set. TCRdb fed the multiplex PCR reads into MiXCR, producing one record per CDR3 protein. The sample has about 98,000 distinct CDR3 sequences; around 37% are singletons. This clonotype was sampled from a young woman with Graves' hyperthyroidism. This chain uses TRBV19 with TRBJ1-6; 10 nucleotides match TRBD1. Sequenced input: peripheral blood or thyroid tissue (not recorded which). The CDR3 sequence is CASSGTGELSPLHF. The CDR3 DNA reads TGTGCCAGTTCCGGGACAGGGGAACTGTCACCCCTCCACTTT.